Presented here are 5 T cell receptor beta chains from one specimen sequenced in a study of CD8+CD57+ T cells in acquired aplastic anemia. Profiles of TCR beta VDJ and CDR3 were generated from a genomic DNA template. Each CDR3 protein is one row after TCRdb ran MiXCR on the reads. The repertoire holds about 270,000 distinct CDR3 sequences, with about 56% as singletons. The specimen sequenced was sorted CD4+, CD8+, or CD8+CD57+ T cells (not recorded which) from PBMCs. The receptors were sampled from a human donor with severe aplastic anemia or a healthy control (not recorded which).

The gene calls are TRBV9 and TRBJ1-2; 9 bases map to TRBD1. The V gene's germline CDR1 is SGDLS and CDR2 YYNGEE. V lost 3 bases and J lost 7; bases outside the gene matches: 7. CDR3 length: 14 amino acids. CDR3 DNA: TGTGCCAGCAGCGCCTCCGGGACAGGGTTTGGCTACACCTTC. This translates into CASSASGTGFGYTF.

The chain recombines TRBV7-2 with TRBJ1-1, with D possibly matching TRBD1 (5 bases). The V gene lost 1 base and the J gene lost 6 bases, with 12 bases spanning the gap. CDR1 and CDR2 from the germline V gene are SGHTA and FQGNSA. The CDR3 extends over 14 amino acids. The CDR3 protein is CASSLDRGVAEAFF. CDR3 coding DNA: TGTGCCAGCAGCTTAGACCGGGGGGTCGCTGAAGCTTTCTTT.

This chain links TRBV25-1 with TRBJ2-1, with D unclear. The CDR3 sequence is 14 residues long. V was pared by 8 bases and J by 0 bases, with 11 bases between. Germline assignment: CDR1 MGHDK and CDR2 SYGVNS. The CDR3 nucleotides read TGTGCCAGCTCCAGGACGGCCTCCTACAATGAGCAGTTCTTC. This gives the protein CASSRTASYNEQFF.

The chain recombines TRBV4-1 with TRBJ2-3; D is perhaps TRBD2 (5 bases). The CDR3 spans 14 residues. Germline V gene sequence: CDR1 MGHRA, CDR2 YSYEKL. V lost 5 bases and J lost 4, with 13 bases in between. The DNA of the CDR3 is TGCGCCAGCAGCAAAGCGGTCGGGGCAGATACGCAGTATTTT. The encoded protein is CASSKAVGADTQYF.

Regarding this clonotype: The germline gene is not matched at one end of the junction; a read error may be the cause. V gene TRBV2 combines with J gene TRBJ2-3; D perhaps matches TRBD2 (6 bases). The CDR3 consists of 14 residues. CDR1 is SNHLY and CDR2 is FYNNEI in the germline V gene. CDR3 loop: CASGLARVTDTQYF. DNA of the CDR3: TGTGCCAGCGGGCTAGCGAGGGTCACAGATACACAGTATTTT.